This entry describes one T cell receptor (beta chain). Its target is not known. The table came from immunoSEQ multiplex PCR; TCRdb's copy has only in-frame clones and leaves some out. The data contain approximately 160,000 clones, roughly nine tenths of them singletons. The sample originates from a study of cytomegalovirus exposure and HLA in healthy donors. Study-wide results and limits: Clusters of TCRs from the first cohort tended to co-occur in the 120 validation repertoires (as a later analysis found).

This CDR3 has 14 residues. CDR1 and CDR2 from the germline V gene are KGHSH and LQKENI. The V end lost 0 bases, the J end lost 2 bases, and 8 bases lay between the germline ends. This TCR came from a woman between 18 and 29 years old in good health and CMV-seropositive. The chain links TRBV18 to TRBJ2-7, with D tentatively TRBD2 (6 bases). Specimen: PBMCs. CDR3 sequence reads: CASSPPGLPYEQYF. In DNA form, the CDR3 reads TGTGCCAGCTCACCACCGGGACTGCCCTACGAGCAGTACTTC. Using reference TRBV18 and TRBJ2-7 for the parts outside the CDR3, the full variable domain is NAGVMQNPRHLVRRRGQEARLRCSPMKGHSHVYWYRQLPEEGLKFMVYLQKENIIDESGMPKERFSAEFPKEGPSILRIQQVVRGDSAAYFCASSPPGLPYEQYFGPGTRLTVT.